The 32 T cell receptor beta chains reported below all come from one sample, sequenced in a study of blood T cells in healthy people across ages. Using a J-beta primer mix together with a sample-barcoded 5' primer, a second PCR was run for about 6 to 12 cycles. TCRdb itself ran the 5' RACE reads through MiXCR, one entry per CDR3 protein. The sample carries more than 700,000 distinct CDR3 sequences, about 46% recorded once. Sequenced input: blood. The receptors derive from a man older than 75 in good health.

Only a few counts were recorded for this clonotype. The gene calls are TRBV7-2 and TRBJ2-1, with D perhaps given as TRBD1 or TRBD2 (6 bases each). Germline-derived CDR1 and CDR2 are SGHTA and FQGNSA. The CDR3 spans 16 residues. V was cut by 8 bases and J by 8 bases, with 25 bases left in between. The CDR3 coding sequence is TGTGCCAGCCGAGGGTGGGGGGCGGAGGTCTTGGATGAGCAGTTCTTC. It is translated as CASRGWGAEVLDEQFF. Supplemented by reference TRBV7-2 and TRBJ2-1, the full variable domain reads GAGVSQSPSNKVTEKGKDVELRCDPISGHTALYWYRQSLGQGLEFLIYFQGNSAPDKSGLPSDRFSAERTGGSVSTLTIQRTQQEDSAVYLCASRGWGAEVLDEQFFGPGTRLTVL.

This clonotype has a handful of counts. A single base separates this from a much larger clone, so it may be a read error. DNA of the CDR3: TGTGCCAGCATAATCGGGACCTCCTACGAGCAGTACTTC. It specifies CASIIGTSYEQYF. This rearrangement joins TRBV28 to TRBJ2-7, with D perhaps being TRBD1 or TRBD2 (5 bases each). Germline CDR1 and CDR2: MDHEN and SYDVKM. This CDR3 spans 13 amino acids. Trimming took 7 bases from V and 0 from J, leaving 10 bases between them.

This clonotype was counted between two and nine times. The gene calls are TRBV7-2 and TRBJ2-5; D gene unclear. The length of the CDR3 is 16 residues. CDR1 and CDR2 (germline): SGHTA, FQGNSA. V lost 3 bases to trimming and J lost 2 bases, with 16 bases between them. CDR3 sequence reads: CASSFGLIRKQETQYF. DNA for the CDR3: TGTGCCAGCAGCTTTGGTCTAATAAGGAAACAAGAGACCCAGTACTTC.

The J gene is TRBJ2-4, the V gene TRBV20-1; D is tentatively TRBD1 or TRBD2 (5 bases each). The closer fit of TRBJ2-7 to the DNA end suggests the J call may be wrong. The CDR3 is made up of 14 amino acids. The germline V gene has CDR1 DFQATT and CDR2 SNEGSKA (reference sequence). The CDR3 loop is CSARSWDRAYEQYF. The CDR3 coding sequence is TGCAGTGCTAGATCATGGGACCGAGCCTACGAGCAGTACTTC.

This chain joins TRBV5-1 and TRBJ2-3; 7 nucleotides align to TRBD2. After removal of 5 bases from V and 6 bases from J, the junction contained 6 bases not matched to a gene. The CDR3 is 13 residues long. CDR1 and CDR2 (germline): SGHRS, YFSETQ. The chain's CDR3 is CASSRAGEDTQYF. CDR3 nucleotide sequence: TGCGCCAGCAGTCGCGCGGGAGAGGATACGCAGTATTTT.

Here the CDR3 DNA reads TGCGCCAGCAATTCAGGGGCCCCAGGGGAGACCCAGTACTTC. Protein product: CASNSGAPGETQYF. This chain links TRBV5-1 with TRBJ2-5; weak D call: TRBD1 (6 bases). The ends were cut back, 6 bases at V and 5 bases at J, with 17 bases in the middle. The V gene's germline CDR1 is SGHRS and CDR2 YFSETQ. The CDR3 consists of 14 residues.

This clonotype was seen a handful of times. The chain combines TRBV6-6 with TRBJ2-5, with a possible D match to TRBD2 (6 bases). The CDR3 spans 16 residues. The germline V and J ends were trimmed by 0 bases and 4 bases, with 15 bases remaining between them. From germline, CDR1 is MNHNY and CDR2 SVGAGI (reference sequence). For the CDR3, the DNA is TGTGCCAGCAGTTACTCGTTCAGTACGCGGGGAGAGACCCAGTACTTC. Translation: CASSYSFSTRGETQYF.

The gene calls are TRBV7-2 and TRBJ2-3, with 8 bases lining up with TRBD2. Trimming removed 2 bases from V and 0 bases from J; junction bases left unmatched: 4. Germline V gene sequence: CDR1 SGHTA, CDR2 FQGNSA. The CDR3 spans 16 residues. The CDR3 here is CASSLFASGSTDTQYF. The CDR3 coding sequence is TGTGCCAGCAGCTTATTCGCTAGCGGGAGCACAGATACGCAGTATTTT.

About this clonotype: With a much larger clone just one base away, this may be a read error. The rearrangement links TRBV7-2 to TRBJ2-3; no clear D gene. Germline CDR1 reads SGHTA; CDR2 reads FQGNSA. The CDR3 runs 15 residues. V was pared by 0 bases and J by 4 bases, with 11 bases between. The CDR3 sequence: CASSLAGWPSDTQYF. The CDR3 DNA is TGTGCCAGCAGCTTAGCGGGATGGCCATCAGATACGCAGTATTTT. Full variable domain (missing parts from reference TRBV7-2 and TRBJ2-3): GAGVSQSPSNKVTEKGKDVELRCDPISGHTALYWYRQSLGQGLEFLIYFQGNSAPDKSGLPSDRFSAERTGGSVSTLTIQRTQQEDSAVYLCASSLAGWPSDTQYFGPGTRLTVL.

V and J are TRBV6-2 or TRBV6-3 and TRBJ1-5; 9 bases agree with TRBD1. Germline V gene lookup returns CDR1 MNHEY and CDR2 SVGEGT. CDR3 length: 17 amino acids. Trimming at V came to 8 bases and at J to 1 base, leaving 12 bases not matched to a gene. CDR3 DNA: TGTGCCAGCGGAGAACCAAAACAGGGGGCCAGCAATCAGCCCCAGCATTTT. It codes for CASGEPKQGASNQPQHF.

V and J are TRBV5-1 and TRBJ2-2; perhaps TRBD2 as D (6 bases). Germline V gives CDR1 SGHRS, CDR2 YFSETQ. Trimming pared 0 bases from V and 6 bases from J, leaving 15 bases between. The CDR3 consists of 16 residues. The CDR3 sequence: CASSLEGLGISGELFF. In DNA, the CDR3 is TGCGCCAGCAGCTTGGAGGGACTGGGTATTTCCGGGGAGCTGTTTTTT.

The chain employs TRBV6-5 and TRBJ2-1; D unresolved. From germline, CDR1 is MNHEY and CDR2 SVGAGI. CDR3 length: 15 amino acids. Trimming shortened V by 2 bases and J by 6 bases, and 14 bases separated the two germline ends. CDR3 sequence: CASSYTSADVNEQFF. Written as DNA, the CDR3 is TGTGCCAGCAGTTACACCTCGGCGGACGTCAATGAGCAGTTCTTC.

In its sample, this clonotype was seen a few times. J is TRBJ2-2 and V is TRBV20-1; 12 positions match TRBD2. CDR3 size: 16 residues. V lost 1 base to trimming and J lost 8 bases; unmatched junction nucleotides: 8. CDR1 and CDR2 (germline): DFQATT, SNEGSKA (reference sequence). The DNA for the CDR3 is TGCAGTGCTAGAGGTCGACTAGCGGGAGTTAGAGGGGAGCTGTTTTTT. This codes for CSARGRLAGVRGELFF.

This sequence joins TRBV7-2 and TRBJ2-7; no definite D call. Deletions cut 5 bases from V and 0 bases from J, with 11 bases between. Germline lookup yields CDR1 SGHTA and CDR2 FQGNSA. The CDR3 length is 14 residues. The CDR3: CASSPQTNSYEQYF. The CDR3 DNA reads TGTGCCAGCAGCCCCCAAACCAACTCCTACGAGCAGTACTTC.

This clonotype was counted a few times. The rearrangement links TRBV6-6 to TRBJ1-4, with a weak D call TRBD1 (6 bases). The CDR3 has 12 residues. Germline V gives CDR1 MNHNY, CDR2 SVGAGI (reference sequence). Trimming took off 7 bases at V and 5 bases at J, with 8 bases between the two ends. The CDR3 nucleotides read TGTGCCAGCAAACAGGGAAATGAAAAACTGTTTTTT. As protein: CASKQGNEKLFF.

The chain combines TRBV5-1 with TRBJ2-3; D gene unclear. The V gene's germline CDR1 is SGHRS and CDR2 YFSETQ. The length of the CDR3 is 16 residues. Trimming removed 3 bases at V and 4 bases at J, with 18 bases between. The CDR3 region has the DNA TGCGCCAGCAGCTGGTACCCTCTTTCCAGCGCAGATACGCAGTATTTT. It is translated as CASSWYPLSSADTQYF.

This clonotype turned up a few times. The J gene is TRBJ2-1, the V gene TRBV28, with D perhaps TRBD1 (7 bases). The CDR3 is made up of 18 amino acids. Germline V gene lookup returns CDR1 MDHEN and CDR2 SYDVKM. V was shortened by 1 base and J by 4 bases, with 20 bases between the two germline ends. The CDR3 DNA reads TGTGCCAGCAGTTTATTGTGGTTTGTACAGGGGACTTACAATGAGCAGTTCTTC. Translating gives CASSLLWFVQGTYNEQFF.

This clonotype showed up just a few times. CDR3 nucleotides: TGCGCCAGCAGCTTGGAACTCGCGGGAGCGAGAAATGAGCAGTTCTTC. It encodes CASSLELAGARNEQFF. V and J are TRBV5-1 and TRBJ2-1, with 7 bases fitting TRBD2. V shed 0 bases, J shed 7 bases, and the junction held 10 bases outside the gene matches. From germline, CDR1 is SGHRS and CDR2 YFSETQ. The CDR3 is made up of 16 amino acids. Variable domain in full (rest from reference TRBV5-1 and TRBJ2-1): KAGVTQTPRYLIKTRGQQVTLSCSPISGHRSVSWYQQTPGQGLQFLFEYFSETQRNKGNFPGRFSGRQFSNSRSEMNVSTLELGDSALYLCASSLELAGARNEQFFGPGTRLTVL.

The chain recombines TRBV7-8 with TRBJ2-7, with no clear D. The J call may not be correct, given that the DNA end is closer to TRBJ2-4. The CDR3 runs 16 residues. Germline V gives CDR1 SGHVS, CDR2 FQNEAQ. The CDR3 DNA follows: TGTGCCAGCAGCCCGACCCGCCTAGGAGCCAAAAACATTCAGTACTTC. Translated: CASSPTRLGAKNIQYF.

Turning to this clonotype: The junction shows a germline mismatch at one end, possibly a read error. The V gene is TRBV29-1, the J gene TRBJ1-5, with D possibly matching TRBD1 (5 bases). CDR1 is SQVTM and CDR2 is ANQGSEA in the germline V gene. The CDR3 extends over 13 amino acids. The CDR3 sequence is CSVSGRASQPQHF. The CDR3 region has the DNA TGTAGCGTTTCTGGCAGGGCGAGTCAGCCCCAGCATTTT.

In DNA form, the CDR3 reads TGCGCCAGCAGAAGGGAAGGTAGCGGGAGTTGGAATAGCTACGAGCAGTACTTC. It codes for CASRREGSGSWNSYEQYF. J is TRBJ2-7 and V is TRBV5-1; 9 bases are a match to TRBD2. V lost 5 bases and J lost 3; bases outside the gene matches: 18. The length of the CDR3 is 18 residues. The V gene's germline CDR1 is SGHRS and CDR2 YFSETQ.

The chain recombines TRBV6-2 or TRBV6-3 with TRBJ2-7; tentatively, D is TRBD1 (5 bases). The germline V gene encodes CDR1 MNHEY and CDR2 SVGEGT. Deletions cut 5 bases from V and 6 bases from J, with 17 bases between. The CDR3 spans 14 residues. The CDR3 loop reads CASSTHAGHGEQYF. The CDR3 DNA reads TGTGCCAGCAGTACCCACGCAGGGCACGGCGAGCAGTACTTC.

The chain is built from TRBV30 and TRBJ2-5; 10 bases match TRBD2. The CDR3 is 17 amino acids. Germline values: CDR1 GTSNPN, CDR2 SVGIG (reference sequence). V shed 0 bases, J shed 2 bases, and the junction held 9 bases outside the gene matches. The CDR3 coding sequence is TGTGCCTGGAGTGTACGAGCGGGAGGGCCCGAACAAGAGACCCAGTACTTC. It codes for CAWSVRAGGPEQETQYF.

This clonotype was seen more than once but under ten times. The V gene is TRBV11-2, the J gene TRBJ2-5, with a tentative D call TRBD1 (6 bases). The ends were cut back, 5 bases at V and 12 bases at J, with 16 bases in the middle. Germline V CDR1 and CDR2: SGHAT, FQNNGV. The CDR3 is 12 residues long. The CDR3 bases are TGTGCCAGCAGCCCGACAGGATATACTGAGTACTTC. The encoded protein is CASSPTGYTEYF.

To note about this clonotype: At one end the junction does not follow the germline gene, possibly because of a read error. The rearrangement links TRBV20-1 to TRBJ2-5, with TRBD2 matching over 7 bases. The end of the DNA is better explained by TRBJ2-7, so the J call may be wrong. CDR1 DFQATT and CDR2 SNEGSKA come from the germline V gene (reference sequence). This CDR3 is built from 15 residues. CDR3 loop: CSARGSREVSDEQYF. In nucleotides, the CDR3 is TGCAGTGCTAGGGGGTCCCGGGAGGTCTCCGACGAGCAGTACTTC.

The chain combines TRBV7-9 with TRBJ1-2, with D tentatively TRBD1 (5 bases). Germline-derived CDR1 and CDR2 are SEHNR and FQNEAQ (reference sequence). Trimming shortened V by 3 bases and J by 8 bases, and 16 bases separated the two germline ends. This CDR3 has 14 residues. The CDR3 DNA is TGTGCCAGCAGCTTCCCCCTCTCAGGGTACGGCTACACCTTC. This translates into CASSFPLSGYGYTF.

In this sample, this clonotype turned up many times. This chain uses TRBV24-1 with TRBJ2-5; D unresolved. The CDR3 spans 14 residues. V lost 4 bases and J 5 bases, leaving 13 bases between the germline ends. CDR1 and CDR2 from the germline V gene are KGHDR and SFDVKD. The CDR3 DNA follows: TGTGCCACCAGTGACCATGGACGTCGGGAGACCCAGTACTTC. It is translated as CATSDHGRRETQYF.

The chain employs TRBV7-9 and TRBJ2-1; the D is unclear. The CDR3 is made up of 15 amino acids. V was clipped by 3 bases and J by 5 bases, with 14 bases between them. The V gene's germline CDR1 is SEHNR and CDR2 FQNEAQ (reference sequence). The DNA of the CDR3 is TGTGCCAGCAGCTTCCTCCGGATCGCCGACAATGAGCAGTTCTTC. It specifies CASSFLRIADNEQFF.

The chain joins TRBV9 to TRBJ2-3; tentatively, D is TRBD2 (6 bases). CDR1 and CDR2 from the germline V gene are SGDLS and YYNGEE. The ends were cut back, 4 bases at V and 2 bases at J, with 17 bases in the middle. This CDR3 is 16 amino acids long. The CDR3 coding sequence is TGTGCCAGCAGCCCATTCGGGTTAGCGGACACAGATACGCAGTATTTT. Translating it yields CASSPFGLADTDTQYF. The whole variable domain, remainder taken from reference TRBV9 and TRBJ2-3, is DSGVTQTPKHLITATGQRVTLRCSPRSGDLSVYWYQQSLDQGLQFLIQYYNGEERAKGNILERFSAQQFPDLHSELNLSSLELGDSALYFCASSPFGLADTDTQYFGPGTRLTVL.

The V and J genes are TRBV29-1 and TRBJ2-4; 8 nucleotides agree with TRBD2. This CDR3 is built from 12 residues. V was pared by 7 bases and J by 10 bases, with 9 bases of the junction left unmatched. The germline CDR1 and CDR2 sequences are SQVTM and ANQGSEA. CDR3: CSAPGLEGIQYF. Here the CDR3 DNA reads TGCAGCGCTCCGGGACTAGAGGGAATTCAGTACTTC.

The gene calls are TRBV30 and TRBJ2-3; perhaps TRBD2 as D (7 bases). Germline V gene data show CDR1 as GTSNPN and CDR2 as SVGIG (reference sequence). With 1 base removed from V and 0 bases from J, the gap between germline ends came to 23 bases. This CDR3 has 19 amino acids. This CDR3 reads CAWSAAVWRGRTSTDTQYF. CDR3 in DNA: TGTGCCTGGAGTGCCGCAGTTTGGCGGGGGCGGACGAGCACAGATACGCAGTATTTT.

This chain connects TRBV24-1 to TRBJ2-2; possible D gene TRBD1, 5 bases. V gave up 4 bases and J gave up 5 bases, with 22 bases separating them. Germline CDR1 reads KGHDR; CDR2 reads SFDVKD. The CDR3 sequence is 18 residues long. This CDR3 is CATSDPQAGARRTGELFF. CDR3 DNA: TGTGCCACCAGTGACCCGCAAGCTGGGGCGCGTCGGACCGGGGAGCTGTTTTTT.